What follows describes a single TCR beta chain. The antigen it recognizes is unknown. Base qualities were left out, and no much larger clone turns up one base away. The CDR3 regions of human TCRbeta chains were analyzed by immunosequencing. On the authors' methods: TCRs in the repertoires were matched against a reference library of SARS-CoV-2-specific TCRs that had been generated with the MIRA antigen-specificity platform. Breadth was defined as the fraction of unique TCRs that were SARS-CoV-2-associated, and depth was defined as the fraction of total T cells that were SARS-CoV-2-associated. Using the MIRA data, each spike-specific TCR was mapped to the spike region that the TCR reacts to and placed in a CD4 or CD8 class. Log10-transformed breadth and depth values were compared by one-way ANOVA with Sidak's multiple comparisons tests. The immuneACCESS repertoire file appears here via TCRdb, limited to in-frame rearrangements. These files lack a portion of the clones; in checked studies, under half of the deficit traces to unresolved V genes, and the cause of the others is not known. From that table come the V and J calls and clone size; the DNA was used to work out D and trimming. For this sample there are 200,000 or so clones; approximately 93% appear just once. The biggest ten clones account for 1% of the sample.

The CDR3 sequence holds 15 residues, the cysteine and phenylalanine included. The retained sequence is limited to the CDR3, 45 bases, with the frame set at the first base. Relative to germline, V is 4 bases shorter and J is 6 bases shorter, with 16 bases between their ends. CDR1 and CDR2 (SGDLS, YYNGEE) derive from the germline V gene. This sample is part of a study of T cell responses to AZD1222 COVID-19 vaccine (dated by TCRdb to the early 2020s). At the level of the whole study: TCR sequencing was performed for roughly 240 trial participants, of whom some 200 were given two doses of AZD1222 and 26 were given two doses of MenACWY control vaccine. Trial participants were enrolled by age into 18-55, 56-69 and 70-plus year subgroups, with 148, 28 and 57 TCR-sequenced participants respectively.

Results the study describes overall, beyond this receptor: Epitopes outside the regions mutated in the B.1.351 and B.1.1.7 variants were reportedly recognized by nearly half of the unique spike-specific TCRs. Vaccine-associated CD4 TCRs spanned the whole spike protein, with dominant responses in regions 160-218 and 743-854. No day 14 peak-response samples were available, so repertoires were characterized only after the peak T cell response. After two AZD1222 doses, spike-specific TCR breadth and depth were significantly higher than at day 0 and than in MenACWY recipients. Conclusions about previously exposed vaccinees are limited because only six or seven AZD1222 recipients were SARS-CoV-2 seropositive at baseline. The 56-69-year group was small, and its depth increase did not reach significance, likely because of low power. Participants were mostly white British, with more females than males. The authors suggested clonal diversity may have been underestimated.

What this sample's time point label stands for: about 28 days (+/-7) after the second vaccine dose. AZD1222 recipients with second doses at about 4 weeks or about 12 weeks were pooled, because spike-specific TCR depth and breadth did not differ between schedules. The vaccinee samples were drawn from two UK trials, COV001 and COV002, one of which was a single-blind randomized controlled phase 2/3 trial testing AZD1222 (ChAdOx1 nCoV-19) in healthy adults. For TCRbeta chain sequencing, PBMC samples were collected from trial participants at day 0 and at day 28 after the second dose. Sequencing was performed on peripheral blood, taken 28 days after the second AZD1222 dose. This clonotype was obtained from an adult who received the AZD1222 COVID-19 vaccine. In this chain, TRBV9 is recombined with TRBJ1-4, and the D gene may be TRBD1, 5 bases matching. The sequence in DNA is TGTGCCAGCAGCCCCGGTTGGAGGGGAGATGAAAAACTGTTTTTT. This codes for CASSPGWRGDEKLFF.